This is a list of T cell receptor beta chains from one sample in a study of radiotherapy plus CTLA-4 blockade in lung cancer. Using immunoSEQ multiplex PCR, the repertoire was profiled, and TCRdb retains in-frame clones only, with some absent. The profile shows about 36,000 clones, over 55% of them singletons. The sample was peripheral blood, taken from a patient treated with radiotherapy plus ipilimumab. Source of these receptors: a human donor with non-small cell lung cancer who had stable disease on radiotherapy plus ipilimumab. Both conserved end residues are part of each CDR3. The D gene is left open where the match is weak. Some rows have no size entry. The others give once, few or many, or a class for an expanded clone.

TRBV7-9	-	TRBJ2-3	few	CASSLVIDTQYF	TGTGCCAGCAGCCTAGTAATAGATACGCAGTATTTT
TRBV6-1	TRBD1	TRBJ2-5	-	CASSEEGAGKTQYF	TGTGCCAGCAGTGAAGAGGGGGCGGGTAAGACCCAGTACTTC
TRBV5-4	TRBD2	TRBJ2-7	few	CASSRGERPYEQYF	TGTGCCAGCAGCCGGGGGGAAAGACCCTACGAGCAGTACTTC
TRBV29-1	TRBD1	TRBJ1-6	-	CSVKTGGESPLHF	TGCAGCGTGAAGACAGGGGGCGAATCACCCCTCCACTTT
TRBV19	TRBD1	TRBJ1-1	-	CASSIDRGDTEAFF	TGTGCCAGTAGTATCGACAGGGGAGACACTGAAGCTTTCTTT
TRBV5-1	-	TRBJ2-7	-	CASSKEGGREQYF	TGCGCCAGCAGTAAGGAGGGCGGGCGAGAGCAGTACTTC
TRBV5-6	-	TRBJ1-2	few	CASSFFGDYGYTF	TGTGCCAGCAGCTTCTTCGGGGATTATGGCTACACCTTC
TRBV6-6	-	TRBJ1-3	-	CASSPGRSSGNTIYF	TGTGCCAGCAGCCCCGGTCGGAGCTCTGGAAACACCATATATTTT
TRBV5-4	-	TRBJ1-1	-	CASSPLPGTSNTEAFF	TGTGCCAGCAGCCCATTACCCGGGACTTCGAACACTGAAGCTTTCTTT
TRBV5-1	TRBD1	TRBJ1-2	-	CASSTGGWYGYTF	TGCGCCAGCAGTACAGGGGGCTGGTATGGCTACACCTTC
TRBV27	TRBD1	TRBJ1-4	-	CASSLTGGMLKLFF	TGTGCCAGCAGTTTGACAGGGGGAATGCTAAAACTGTTTTTT
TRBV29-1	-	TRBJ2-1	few	CSVEASRRFGEQFF	TGCAGCGTTGAGGCTAGCCGACGTTTTGGTGAGCAGTTCTTC
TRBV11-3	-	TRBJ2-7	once	CASSSAGLKEQYF	TGTGCCAGCAGCTCCGCCGGTTTAAAGGAGCAGTACTTC
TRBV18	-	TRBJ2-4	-	CASSLRGVQNIQYF	TGTGCCAGCTCACTCAGGGGCGTCCAAAACATTCAGTACTTC
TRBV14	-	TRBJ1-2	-	CASNPEGQFYGYTF	TGTGCCAGCAACCCCGAAGGACAATTCTATGGCTACACCTTC
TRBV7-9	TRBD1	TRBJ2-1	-	CASSSLGQVNEQFF	TGTGCCAGCAGCTCCCTGGGACAGGTCAATGAGCAGTTCTTC
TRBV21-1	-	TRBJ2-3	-	CASSHSGGHSTDTQYF	TGTGCCAGCAGCCACAGTGGGGGACATAGCACAGATACGCAGTATTTT
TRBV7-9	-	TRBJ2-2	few	CASSLVRPKNTGELFF	TGTGCCAGCAGCTTAGTGCGCCCGAAGAACACCGGGGAGCTGTTTTTT
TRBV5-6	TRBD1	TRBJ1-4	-	CASSTLRDSENEKLFF	TGTGCCAGCAGCACCCTACGGGACAGTGAAAATGAAAAACTGTTTTTT
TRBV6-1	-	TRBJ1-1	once	CASRIDWSTEAFF	TGTGCCAGCAGGATAGACTGGAGCACTGAAGCTTTCTTT
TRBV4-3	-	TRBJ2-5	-	CASSQELRGTQYF	TGCGCCAGCAGCCAAGAACTAAGGGGCACCCAGTACTTC
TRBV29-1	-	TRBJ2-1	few	CSVDGGLSNEQFF	TGCAGCGTTGATGGAGGGTTGAGCAATGAGCAGTTCTTC
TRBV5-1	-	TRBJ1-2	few	CASSQTANYGYTF	TGCGCCAGCAGCCAGACAGCAAACTATGGCTACACCTTC
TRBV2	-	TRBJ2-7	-	CASTEVFFREQYF	TGTGCCAGCACGGAGGTATTTTTCCGGGAGCAGTACTTC
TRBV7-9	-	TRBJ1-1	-	CASSQTVMNTEAFF	TGTGCCAGCAGCCAGACAGTGATGAACACTGAAGCTTTCTTT
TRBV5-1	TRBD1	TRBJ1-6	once	CASSLQGSSYNSPLHF	TGCGCCAGCAGCTTACAGGGGAGCTCCTATAATTCACCCCTCCACTTT
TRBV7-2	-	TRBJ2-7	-	CASSLGAGPYEQYF	TGTGCCAGCAGCTTAGGGGCAGGGCCCTACGAGCAGTACTTC
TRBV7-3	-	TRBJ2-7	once	CASSLTSAGYYEQYF	TGTGCCAGCAGCTTAACGAGTGCAGGCTACTACGAGCAGTACTTC
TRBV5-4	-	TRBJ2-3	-	CASSLEKSARTGYF	TGTGCCAGCAGCTTAGAGAAGTCCGCTCGTACAGGGTATTTT
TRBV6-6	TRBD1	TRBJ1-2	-	CASTDSQGAGGYTF	TGTGCCAGCACCGACTCACAGGGGGCAGGTGGCTACACCTTC
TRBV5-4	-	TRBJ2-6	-	CASSLGGALSGANVLTF	TGTGCCAGCAGCCTAGGCGGTGCCCTCTCTGGGGCCAACGTCCTGACTTTC
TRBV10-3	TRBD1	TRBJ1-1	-	CAISDAGQGVDTEAFF	TGTGCCATCAGTGACGCAGGACAGGGGGTTGACACTGAAGCTTTCTTT
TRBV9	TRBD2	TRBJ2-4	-	CASSVGGGAKNIQYF	TGTGCCAGCAGCGTGGGCGGGGGAGCCAAAAACATTCAGTACTTC
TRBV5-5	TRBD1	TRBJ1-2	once	CASSFFLYGTGGNYGYTF	TGTGCCAGCAGCTTCTTCCTATACGGGACAGGGGGCAACTATGGCTACACCTTC
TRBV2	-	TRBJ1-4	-	CASSVGASNEKLFF	TGTGCCAGCAGTGTTGGAGCCTCTAATGAAAAACTGTTTTTT
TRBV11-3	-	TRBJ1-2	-	CASSLRTGRQTF	TGTGCCAGCAGCCTACGGACCGGGAGACAGACCTTC
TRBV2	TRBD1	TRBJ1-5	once	CASSRQGAGQPQHF	TGTGCCAGCAGCAGACAGGGGGCTGGTCAGCCCCAGCATTTT
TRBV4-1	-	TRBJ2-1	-	CASSQEGGQPFYNEQFF	TGCGCCAGCAGCCAAGAAGGAGGACAGCCGTTCTACAATGAGCAGTTCTTC
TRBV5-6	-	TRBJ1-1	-	CASSLRGGTSPMNTEAFF	TGTGCCAGCAGCTTGAGGGGGGGCACCTCCCCCATGAACACTGAAGCTTTCTTT
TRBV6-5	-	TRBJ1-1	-	CASSYPPSEAFF	TGTGCCAGCAGTTACCCCCCCTCTGAAGCTTTCTTT
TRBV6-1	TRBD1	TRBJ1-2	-	CASRYDRGLAYGYTF	TGTGCCAGCAGGTACGACAGGGGGCTAGCCTATGGCTACACCTTC
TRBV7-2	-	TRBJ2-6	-	CASSRQFLSGANVLTF	TGTGCCAGCAGTAGACAGTTCCTCTCTGGGGCCAACGTCCTGACTTTC
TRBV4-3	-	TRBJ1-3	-	CASSKPLGYSGDTIYF	TGCGCCAGCAGCAAACCCCTAGGTTACTCTGGAGACACCATATATTTT
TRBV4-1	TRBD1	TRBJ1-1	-	CASSQPPDRGNTEAFF	TGCGCCAGCAGCCAACCCCCGGACAGGGGGAACACTGAAGCTTTCTTT
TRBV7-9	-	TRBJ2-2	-	CASSPDTGELFF	TGTGCCAGCAGCCCAGACACCGGGGAGCTGTTTTTT
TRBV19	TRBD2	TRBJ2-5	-	CASSWRGGFQETQYF	TGTGCCAGTAGTTGGCGGGGGGGTTTTCAAGAGACCCAGTACTTC
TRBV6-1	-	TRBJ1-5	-	CASSERGGVSNQPQHF	TGTGCCAGCAGTGAAAGGGGTGGTGTTAGCAATCAGCCCCAGCATTTT
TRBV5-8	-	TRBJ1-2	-	CASERAYGYTF	TGTGCCAGCGAGAGGGCCTATGGCTACACCTTC
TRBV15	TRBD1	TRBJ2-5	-	CATSRRTTGGETQYF	TGTGCCACCAGCAGGAGAACGACAGGGGGGGAGACCCAGTACTTC
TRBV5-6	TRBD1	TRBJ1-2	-	CASSSSGGGYGYTF	TGTGCCAGCAGCTCATCAGGGGGCGGCTATGGCTACACCTTC
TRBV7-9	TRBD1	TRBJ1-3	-	CASSLGWGFGTAGNTIYF	TGTGCCAGCAGCTTAGGTTGGGGATTTGGGACAGCCGGAAACACCATATATTTT
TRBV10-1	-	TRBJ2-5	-	CASSVYPSGTQYF	TGCGCCAGCAGTGTGTACCCCAGCGGGACCCAGTACTTC
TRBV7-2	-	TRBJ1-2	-	CASSRDNYGYTF	TGTGCCAGCAGTAGAGATAACTATGGCTACACCTTC
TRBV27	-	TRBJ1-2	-	CASSLGGQGTNGYTF	TGTGCCAGCAGTTTAGGGGGCCAGGGAACTAATGGCTACACCTTC